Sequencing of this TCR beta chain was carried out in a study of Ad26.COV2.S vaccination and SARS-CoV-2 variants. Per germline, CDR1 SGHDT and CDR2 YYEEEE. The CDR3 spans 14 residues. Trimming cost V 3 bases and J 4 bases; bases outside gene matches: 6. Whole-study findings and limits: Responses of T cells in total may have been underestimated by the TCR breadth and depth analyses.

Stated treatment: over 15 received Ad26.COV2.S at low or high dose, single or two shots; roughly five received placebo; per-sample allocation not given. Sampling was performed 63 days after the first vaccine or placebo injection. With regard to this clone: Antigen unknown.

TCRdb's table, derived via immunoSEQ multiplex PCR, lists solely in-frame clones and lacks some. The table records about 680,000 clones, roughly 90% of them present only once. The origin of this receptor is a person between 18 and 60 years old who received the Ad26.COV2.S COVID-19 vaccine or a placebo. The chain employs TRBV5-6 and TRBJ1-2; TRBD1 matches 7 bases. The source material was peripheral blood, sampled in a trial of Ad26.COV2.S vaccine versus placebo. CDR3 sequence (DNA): TGTGCCAGCAGCTGGGGGGGACAGACCTATGGCTACACCTTC. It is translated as CASSWGGQTYGYTF.